This TCR beta chain was recorded in a study of blood T cell repertoires in COVID-19. Study summary: The origin of the acute and convalescent COVID-19 samples was the United States, Italy and Spain.

Authors' methods: Nucleated cell number was recorded as an estimate derived from reference gene primer amplification. The protocol was immunoSEQ multiplex PCR, while the TCRdb copy is restricted to in-frame clones and leaves out a portion. V, J and clone size are those of that table, while D and trimming were read from the DNA. The table shows 95,000 to 120,000 clones, with 75% to 90% occurring only once. CDR3 length: 16 amino acids. The trim removed 2 bases at V and 4 bases at J, leaving 2 bases unmatched. Germline lookup yields CDR1 MNHEY and CDR2 SVGAGI. The TCR sequence derives from a human donor in a cohort sampled during active COVID-19. V usage is TRBV6-5 and J usage is TRBJ2-7; 16 bases map to TRBD2. Sequences were obtained from peripheral blood. The CDR3 loop is CASSYGTSGGGYEQYF. The CDR3 nucleotides are TGTGCCAGCAGTTACGGGACTAGCGGGGGGGGTTACGAGCAGTACTTC.